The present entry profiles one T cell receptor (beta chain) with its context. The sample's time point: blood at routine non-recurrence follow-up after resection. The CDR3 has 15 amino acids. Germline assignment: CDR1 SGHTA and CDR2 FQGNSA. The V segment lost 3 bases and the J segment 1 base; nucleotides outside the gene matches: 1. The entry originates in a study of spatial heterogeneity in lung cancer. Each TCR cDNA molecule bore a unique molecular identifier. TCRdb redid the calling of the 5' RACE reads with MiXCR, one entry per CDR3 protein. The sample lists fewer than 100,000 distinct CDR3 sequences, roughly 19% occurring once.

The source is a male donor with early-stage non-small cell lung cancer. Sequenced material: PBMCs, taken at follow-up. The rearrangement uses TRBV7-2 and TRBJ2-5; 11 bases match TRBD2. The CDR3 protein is CASSFTSGGQETQYF. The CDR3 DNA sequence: TGTGCCAGCAGCTTCACTAGCGGGGGCCAAGAGACCCAGTACTTC. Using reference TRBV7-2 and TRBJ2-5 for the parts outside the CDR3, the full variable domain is GAGVSQSPSNKVTEKGKDVELRCDPISGHTALYWYRQSLGQGLEFLIYFQGNSAPDKSGLPSDRFSAERTGGSVSTLTIQRTQQEDSAVYLCASSFTSGGQETQYFGPGTRLLVL.